This record covers a single TCR beta chain. Its antigen is unknown. These data belong to a study of vaccination effects on CD4 cells after COVID-19. Study-level findings and limits: Early post-infection timepoints were absent, and convalescent patients were few. Healthy vaccinees had only 1 of 255 vaccine-induced clones cross-react with common cold coronaviruses.

Profiled with immunoSEQ multiplex PCR; TCRdb holds only in-frame clones, not every one. The sample holds about 73,000 clones, approximately 72% seen once. Antigen-specific CD4+ T cells were expanded (with viral peptide pools) by the ViraFEST assay ahead of sequencing. Cells that had been cultured for 10 days were the source of isolated CD4+ T cells. According to the study, vaccine recipients showed no prior SARS-CoV-2 infection and negative nucleocapsid antibodies. Germline CDR1 MNHNS, CDR2 SASEGT. V was clipped by 2 bases and J by 3 bases, with 29 bases between them. There are 21 residues in the CDR3.

The chain has TRBV6-1 and TRBJ1-5; D is perhaps TRBD1 (5 bases). The clonotype originates from a human donor who received a COVID-19 vaccine. The sequenced sample was CD4+ T cells from PBMCs cultured with HCoV-NL63 spike peptides, obtained before COVID-19 vaccination. CDR3 in amino acids: CASSEYGPGRAETLDNQPQHF. In DNA, the CDR3 is TGTGCCAGCAGTGAATATGGGCCCGGCAGGGCGGAGACCTTGGACAATCAGCCCCAGCATTTT.